This TCR beta chain is from a study of CD8 T cells in ankylosing spondylitis. This clonotype was detected many times. Between the trimmed V and J ends, which lost 3 bases and 6 bases, there was a span of 17 bases. The CDR3 is made up of 16 amino acids. TCRdb re-called the 5' RACE reads through MiXCR, storing one row per CDR3 protein. Altogether over 75,000 distinct CDR3 sequences are present, roughly 8.8% being singletons, with the ten largest covering under 6%. Sequences were obtained from blood, either unsorted or a sorted T cell fraction (not recorded which). This chain uses TRBV12-3 or TRBV12-4 with TRBJ2-2; possible D gene TRBD1, 7 bases. The origin of this receptor is a male donor with ankylosing spondylitis or in good health (not recorded which). CDR3 protein: CASSFPSRGAPGELFF. As DNA, the CDR3 is TGTGCCAGCAGTTTCCCGTCCAGGGGGGCTCCCGGGGAGCTGTTTTTT.